This T cell receptor beta chain was observed in a study of tumor-infiltrating lymphocytes in primary liver carcinoma. The wider study: Surgical resection served as treatment for the primary liver carcinoma of these patients.

Unsorted whole blood supplied the RNA, and germline DNA was extracted too. Those patients suffered from chronic HBV infection and were treatment-naive. With 400 to 550 ng total RNA as template and a constant-region primer, TCR beta cDNA was made. Libraries for TCR beta were built through three nested multiplex PCR rounds, which together made up a slightly modified ARM-PCR procedure. TCRdb independently ran MiXCR on the multiplex PCR reads; one entry per CDR3 protein. Of hundreds of thousands of distinct CDR3 sequences in the sample, more than 55% were seen once. This clonotype was recorded at least ten times. What was sequenced was peripheral blood. The sequence derives from a woman in her twenties or thirties with primary liver carcinoma and hepatitis B virus infection.

The CDR3 region has the DNA TGCAGCCACTTAGGACAGGGGTACGCCGGGGAGCTGTTTTTT. It translates to CSHLGQGYAGELFF. The chain couples TRBV29-1 to TRBJ2-2, with 9 bases identical to TRBD1. CDR3 length: 14 residues. V trimming: 8 bases; J trimming: 6 bases; junction bases outside the gene matches: 10. Looked up from germline, CDR1 is SQVTM and CDR2 is ANQGSEA.